Described below is a single TCR beta chain sequence and its context. What it binds is not known. This entry is derived from a study of cytomegalovirus exposure and HLA in healthy donors. Background on the study: Earlier, 100 million to 130 million unique TCR beta sequences were recovered from around 200 million T cells by an analysis. Whole-study results and caveats: Sequencing likely produced, as an artifact, a cluster of highly shared sequence variants. Cytomegalovirus-associated status was assigned to fewer than 200 TCR beta chains.

The primer mix had 60 Vbeta and 13 Jbeta primers. Libraries were prepared by immunoSEQ multiplex PCR; TCRdb keeps only in-frame clonotypes and omits some of them. Here the sample table reports tens of thousands of clones. CDR1 and CDR2 (germline): LNHDA, SQIVND (reference sequence). The CDR3 sequence is 12 residues long. V lost 2 bases and J lost 6, with 8 bases in between. The genes are TRBV19 and TRBJ2-7; D remains unclear. The sequence was obtained from a female donor in good health and CMV-seronegative. The sample taken for sequencing was PBMCs. Written as DNA, the CDR3 is TGTGCCAGTAGTATACCTGGGCCCGAGCAGTACTTC. Its translation is CASSIPGPEQYF.